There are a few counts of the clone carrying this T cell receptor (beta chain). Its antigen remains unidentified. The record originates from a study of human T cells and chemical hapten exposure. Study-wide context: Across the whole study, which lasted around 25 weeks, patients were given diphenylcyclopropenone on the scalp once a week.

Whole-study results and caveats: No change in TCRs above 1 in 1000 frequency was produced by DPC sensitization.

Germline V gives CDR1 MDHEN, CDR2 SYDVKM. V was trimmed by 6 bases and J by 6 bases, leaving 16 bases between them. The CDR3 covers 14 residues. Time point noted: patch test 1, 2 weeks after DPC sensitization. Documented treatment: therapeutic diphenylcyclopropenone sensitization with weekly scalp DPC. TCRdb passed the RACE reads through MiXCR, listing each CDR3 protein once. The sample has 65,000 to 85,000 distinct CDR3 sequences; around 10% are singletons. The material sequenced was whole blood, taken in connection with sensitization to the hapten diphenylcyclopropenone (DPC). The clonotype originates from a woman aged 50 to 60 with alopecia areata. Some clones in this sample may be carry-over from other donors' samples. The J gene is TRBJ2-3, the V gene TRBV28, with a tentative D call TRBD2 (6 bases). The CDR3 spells CASSPPGRGDTQYF. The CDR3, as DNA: TGTGCCAGCAGCCCCCCCGGGAGAGGGGATACGCAGTATTTT.